The TCR beta chain under discussion was sequenced for a study of a mutant IDH1 vaccine in newly diagnosed glioma. Study-wide background: There were approximately 62% males and roughly 38% females among treated patients, whose mean age was about 44 years. Patients' prior therapy spanned radiotherapy, temozolomide, or both; most underwent both.

Assay used: immunoSEQ multiplex PCR; TCRdb lists only in-frame clones, some missing. The table has around 32,000 clones, approximately 80% seen once. V shed 2 bases and J 4 bases; nucleotides not matched to a gene: 5. Looked up from germline, CDR1 is SGHDN and CDR2 is FVKESK. This CDR3 is 16 amino acids long. Notes on this clone: Antigen specificity is unknown.

Time point here: week 35, safety follow-up. A 20-mer mutant IDH1 peptide at 300 ug was injected subcutaneously with topical imiquimod. Donors had new IDH1-mutant astrocytomas of WHO grade 3 or 4 (ATRX-lost). This clonotype originated in a woman aged 18-29 years with glioma. V is TRBV14 and J is TRBJ2-1, with 10 bases aligning to TRBD1. Specimen: PBMCs, collected from a glioma patient whose treatment included an IDH1 peptide vaccine. The CDR3 region has the DNA TGTGCCAGCAGCCAACTGACAGGGGGCTTTTACAATGAGCAGTTCTTC. Protein sequence: CASSQLTGGFYNEQFF.